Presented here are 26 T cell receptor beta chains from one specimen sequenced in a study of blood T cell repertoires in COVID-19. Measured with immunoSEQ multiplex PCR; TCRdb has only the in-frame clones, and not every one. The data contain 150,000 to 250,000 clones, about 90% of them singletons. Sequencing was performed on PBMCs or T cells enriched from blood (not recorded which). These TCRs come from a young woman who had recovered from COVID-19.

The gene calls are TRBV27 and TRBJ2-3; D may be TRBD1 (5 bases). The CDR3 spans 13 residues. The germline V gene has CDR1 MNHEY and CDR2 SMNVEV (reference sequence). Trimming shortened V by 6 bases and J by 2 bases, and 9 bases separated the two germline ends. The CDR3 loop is CASRETVTDTQYF. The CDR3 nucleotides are TGTGCCAGCAGGGAGACAGTCACAGATACGCAGTATTTT.

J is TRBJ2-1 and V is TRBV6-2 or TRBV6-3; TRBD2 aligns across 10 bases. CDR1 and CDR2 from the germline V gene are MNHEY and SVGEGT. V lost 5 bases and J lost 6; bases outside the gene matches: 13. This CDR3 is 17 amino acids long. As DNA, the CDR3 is TGTGCCAGCAGTCCCCAATCCGGAAAGCGGGGGGGCAATGAGCAGTTCTTC. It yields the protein CASSPQSGKRGGNEQFF.

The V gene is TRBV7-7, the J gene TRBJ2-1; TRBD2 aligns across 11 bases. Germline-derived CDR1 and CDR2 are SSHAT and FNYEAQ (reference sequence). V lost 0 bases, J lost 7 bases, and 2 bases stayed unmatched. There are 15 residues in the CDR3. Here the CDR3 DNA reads TGTGCCAGCAGCTTAGCTAGCGGGAGGGGTAATGAGCAGTTCTTC. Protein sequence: CASSLASGRGNEQFF. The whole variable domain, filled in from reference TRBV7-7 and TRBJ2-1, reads GAGVSQSPRYKVTKRGQDVTLRCDPISSHATLYWYQQALGQGPEFLTYFNYEAQPDKSGLPSDRFSAERPEGSISTLTIQRTEQRDSAMYRCASSLASGRGNEQFFGPGTRLTVL.

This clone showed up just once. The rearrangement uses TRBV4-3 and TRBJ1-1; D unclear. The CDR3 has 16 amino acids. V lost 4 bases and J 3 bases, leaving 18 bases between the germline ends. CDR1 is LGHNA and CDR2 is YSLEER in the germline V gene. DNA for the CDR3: TGCGCCAGCAGCCCTATTCCCGGAGGAGGGTACACTGAAGCTTTCTTT. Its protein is CASSPIPGGGYTEAFF.

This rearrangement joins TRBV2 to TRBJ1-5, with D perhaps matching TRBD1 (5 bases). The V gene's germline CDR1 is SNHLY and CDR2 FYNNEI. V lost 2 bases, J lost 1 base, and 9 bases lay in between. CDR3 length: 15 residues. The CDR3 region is CASSERGASNQPQHF. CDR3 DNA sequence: TGTGCCAGCAGTGAAAGGGGTGCAAGCAATCAGCCCCAGCATTTT.

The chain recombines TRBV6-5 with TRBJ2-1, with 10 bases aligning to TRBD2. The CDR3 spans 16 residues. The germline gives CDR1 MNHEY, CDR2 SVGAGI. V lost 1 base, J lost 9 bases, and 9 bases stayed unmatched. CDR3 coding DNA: TGTGCCAGCAGTTACTGGACAGCGGGAGGGCCGGGTGAGCAGTTCTTC. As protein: CASSYWTAGGPGEQFF.

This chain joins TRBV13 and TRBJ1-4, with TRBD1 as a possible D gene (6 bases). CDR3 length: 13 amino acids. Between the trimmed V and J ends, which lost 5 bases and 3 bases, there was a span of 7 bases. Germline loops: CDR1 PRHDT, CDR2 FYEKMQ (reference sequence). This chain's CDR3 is CASSGQSNEKLFF. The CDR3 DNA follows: TGTGCCAGCAGCGGACAGTCTAATGAAAAACTGTTTTTT.

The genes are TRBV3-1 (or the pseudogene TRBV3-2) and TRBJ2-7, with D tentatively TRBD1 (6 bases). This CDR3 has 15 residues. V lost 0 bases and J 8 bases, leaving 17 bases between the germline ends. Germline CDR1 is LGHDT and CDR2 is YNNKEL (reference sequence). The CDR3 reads CASSQETGQLLQQYF. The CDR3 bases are TGTGCCAGCAGCCAAGAAACAGGACAGCTCTTACAGCAGTACTTC.

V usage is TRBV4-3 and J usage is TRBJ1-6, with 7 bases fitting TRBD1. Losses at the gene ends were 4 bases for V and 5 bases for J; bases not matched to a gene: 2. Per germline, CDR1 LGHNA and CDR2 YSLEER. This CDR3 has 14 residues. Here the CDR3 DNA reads TGCGCCAGCAGCCTGGGACAGCATAATTCACCCCTCCACTTT. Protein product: CASSLGQHNSPLHF.

The CDR3, as DNA: TGTGCCAGCAGTGAGACAGGGATGAACACTGAAGCTTTCTTT. Protein product: CASSETGMNTEAFF. The V call is TRBV3-1 (or the pseudogene TRBV3-2), the J call TRBJ1-1; 7 positions match TRBD1. Germline V gene data show CDR1 as LGHDT and CDR2 as YNNKEL (reference sequence). The V and J ends lost 6 bases and 0 bases, in that order; junction bases with no gene match: 4. The CDR3 runs 14 residues.

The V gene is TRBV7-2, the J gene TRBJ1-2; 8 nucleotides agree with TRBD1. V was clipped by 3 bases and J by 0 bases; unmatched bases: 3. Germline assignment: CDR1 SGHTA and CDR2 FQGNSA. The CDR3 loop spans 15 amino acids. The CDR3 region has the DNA TGTGCCAGCAGCTTCTCGACAGGGGCTAACTATGGCTACACCTTC. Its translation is CASSFSTGANYGYTF. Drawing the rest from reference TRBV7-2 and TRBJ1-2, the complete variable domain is GAGVSQSPSNKVTEKGKDVELRCDPISGHTALYWYRQSLGQGLEFLIYFQGNSAPDKSGLPSDRFSAERTGGSVSTLTIQRTQQEDSAVYLCASSFSTGANYGYTFGSGTRLTVV.

CDR3 residues: CASKGQNNEKLFF. CDR3 DNA sequence: TGTGCCAGCAAGGGACAGAATAATGAAAAACTGTTTTTT. This chain connects TRBV2 to TRBJ1-4, with TRBD1 identical over 7 bases. This CDR3 is built from 13 residues. The trim removed 7 bases at V and 4 bases at J, leaving 3 bases unmatched. Germline CDR1 is SNHLY and CDR2 is FYNNEI.

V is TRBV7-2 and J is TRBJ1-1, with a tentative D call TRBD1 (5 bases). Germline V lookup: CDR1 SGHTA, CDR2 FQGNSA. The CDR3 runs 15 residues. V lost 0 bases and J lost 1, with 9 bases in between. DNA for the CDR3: TGTGCCAGCAGCTTAGCGCCAGGGTGGAACACTGAAGCTTTCTTT. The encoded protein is CASSLAPGWNTEAFF.

The CDR3: CASRLHPGQTNTEAFF. In DNA, the CDR3 is TGTGCCAGCAGATTACATCCGGGACAGACGAACACTGAAGCTTTCTTT. V usage is TRBV5-5 and J usage is TRBJ1-1; 7 bases fit TRBD1. The CDR3 is 16 amino acids. Germline V gives CDR1 SGHKS, CDR2 YYEKEE (reference sequence). Trimming removed 5 bases from V and 1 base from J; junction bases left unmatched: 11.

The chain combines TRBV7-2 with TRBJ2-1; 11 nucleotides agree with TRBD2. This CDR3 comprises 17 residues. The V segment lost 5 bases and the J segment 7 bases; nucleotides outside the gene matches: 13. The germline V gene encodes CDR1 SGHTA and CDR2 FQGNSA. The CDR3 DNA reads TGTGCCAGCAGCAAAAACGTCGGGACTAGCGGCGAGAATGAGCAGTTCTTC. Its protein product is CASSKNVGTSGENEQFF.

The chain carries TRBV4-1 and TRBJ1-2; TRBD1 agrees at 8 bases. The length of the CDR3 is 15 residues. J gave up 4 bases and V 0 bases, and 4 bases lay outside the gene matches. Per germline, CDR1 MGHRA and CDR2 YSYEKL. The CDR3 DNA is TGCGCCAGCAGCCAAGATAGCGACAGGGGCTATGGCTACACCTTC. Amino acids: CASSQDSDRGYGYTF.

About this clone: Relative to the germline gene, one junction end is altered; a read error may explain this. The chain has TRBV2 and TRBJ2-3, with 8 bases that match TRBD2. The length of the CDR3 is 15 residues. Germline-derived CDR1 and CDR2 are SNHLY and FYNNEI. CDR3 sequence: CASREAGANTDTQYF. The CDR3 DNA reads TGTGCCAGCAGAGAAGCGGGAGCAAACACAGATACGCAGTATTTT.

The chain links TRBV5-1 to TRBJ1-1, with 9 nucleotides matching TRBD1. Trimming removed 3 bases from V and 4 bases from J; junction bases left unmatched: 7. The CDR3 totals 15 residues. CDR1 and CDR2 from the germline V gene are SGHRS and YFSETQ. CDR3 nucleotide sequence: TGCGCCAGCAGCTACGAACAGGGGGCTAGCACTGAAGCTTTCTTT. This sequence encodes CASSYEQGASTEAFF.

This CDR3 is CASRSVGSDRNTEAFF. CDR3 DNA sequence: TGTGCCAGCAGATCAGTAGGATCAGACAGGAACACTGAAGCTTTCTTT. V is TRBV11-1 and J is TRBJ1-1, with a weak D call TRBD1 (5 bases). Trimming removed 6 bases at V and 1 base at J, with 18 bases between. This CDR3 has 16 amino acids. The germline CDR1 and CDR2 sequences are SGHAT and FQDESV (reference sequence).

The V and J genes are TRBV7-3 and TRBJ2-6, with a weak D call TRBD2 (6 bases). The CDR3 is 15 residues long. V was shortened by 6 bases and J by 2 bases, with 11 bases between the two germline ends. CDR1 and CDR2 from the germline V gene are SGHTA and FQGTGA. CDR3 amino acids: CASSLTSTGANVLTF. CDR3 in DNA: TGTGCCAGCAGTCTAACTAGCACTGGGGCCAACGTCCTGACTTTC. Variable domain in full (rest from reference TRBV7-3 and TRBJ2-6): GAGVSQTPSNKVTEKGKYVELRCDPISGHTALYWYRQSLGQGPEFLIYFQGTGAADDSGLPNDRFFAVRPEGSVSTLKIQRTERGDSAVYLCASSLTSTGANVLTFGAGSRLTVL.

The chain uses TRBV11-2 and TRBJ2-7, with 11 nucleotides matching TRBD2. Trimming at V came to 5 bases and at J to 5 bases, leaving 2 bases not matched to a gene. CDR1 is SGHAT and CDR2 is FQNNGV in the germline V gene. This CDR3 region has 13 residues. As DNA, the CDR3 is TGTGCCAGCAGCCTGGGACTAGCGGACGAGCAGTACTTC. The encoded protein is CASSLGLADEQYF.

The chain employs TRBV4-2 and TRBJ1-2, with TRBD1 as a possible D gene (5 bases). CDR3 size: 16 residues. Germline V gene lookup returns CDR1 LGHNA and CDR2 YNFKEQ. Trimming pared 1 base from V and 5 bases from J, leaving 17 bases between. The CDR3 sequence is CASSQGDDSAPYGYTF. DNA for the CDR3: TGTGCCAGCAGCCAAGGAGACGACAGCGCTCCTTATGGCTACACCTTC.

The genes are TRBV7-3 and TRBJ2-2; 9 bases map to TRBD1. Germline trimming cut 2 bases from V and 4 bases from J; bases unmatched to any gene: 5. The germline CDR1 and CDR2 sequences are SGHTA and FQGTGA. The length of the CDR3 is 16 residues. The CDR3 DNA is TGTGCCAGCAGCTTATCCGGGACAGGGCTCACCGGGGAGCTGTTTTTT. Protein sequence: CASSLSGTGLTGELFF.

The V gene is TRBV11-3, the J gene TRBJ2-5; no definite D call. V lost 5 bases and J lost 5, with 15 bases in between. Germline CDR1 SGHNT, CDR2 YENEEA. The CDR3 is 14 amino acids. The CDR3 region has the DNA TGTGCCAGCAGCCCGACGGGTGCCGGGGAGACCCAGTACTTC. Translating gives CASSPTGAGETQYF.

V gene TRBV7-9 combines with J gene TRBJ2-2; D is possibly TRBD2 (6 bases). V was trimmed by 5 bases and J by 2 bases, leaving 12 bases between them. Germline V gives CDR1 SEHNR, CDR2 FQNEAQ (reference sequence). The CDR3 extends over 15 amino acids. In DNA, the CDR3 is TGTGCCAGCAGCCCTAGGCGGGGTAACACCGGGGAGCTGTTTTTT. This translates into CASSPRRGNTGELFF.

CDR3 loop: CATSDLKRGNTGELFF. CDR3 nucleotide sequence: TGTGCCACCAGTGATTTGAAGCGGGGGAACACCGGGGAGCTGTTTTTT. The gene calls are TRBV24-1 and TRBJ2-2; TRBD2 aligns across 7 bases. The V gene's germline CDR1 is KGHDR and CDR2 SFDVKD. V lost 0 bases and J lost 1; bases outside the gene matches: 1. CDR3 length: 16 amino acids.